This T cell receptor (beta chain) is drawn from a study of cytomegalovirus exposure and HLA in healthy donors. Study-wide results and caveats: Most subjects' HLA-A and HLA-B alleles were reportedly predicted from TCR beta sequences. Sequencing depth roughly uniform across donors was assumed in presence/absence analyses. Beyond CMV serostatus, there was no information to go on about immune exposure.

A note on this clone: The antigen is undetermined.

PCR involved 60 Vbeta and 13 Jbeta primers. The data were produced by immunoSEQ multiplex PCR, yet TCRdb's version contains in-frame clones alone and is incomplete. Altogether approximately 110,000 clones are present, 65% to 90% being singletons, with the ten largest covering around 2.2%. With 2 bases removed from V and 0 bases from J, the gap between germline ends came to 5 bases. Germline values: CDR1 SGHRS, CDR2 YFSETQ. The CDR3 consists of 13 residues. Specimen: PBMCs. The J gene is TRBJ2-5, the V gene TRBV5-1; D gene ambiguous. This sequence originates from a woman aged 25 to 39 in good health and CMV-seronegative. CDR3 coding DNA: TGCGCCAGCAGCTTCCAGGACCAAGAGACCCAGTACTTC. Protein product: CASSFQDQETQYF.